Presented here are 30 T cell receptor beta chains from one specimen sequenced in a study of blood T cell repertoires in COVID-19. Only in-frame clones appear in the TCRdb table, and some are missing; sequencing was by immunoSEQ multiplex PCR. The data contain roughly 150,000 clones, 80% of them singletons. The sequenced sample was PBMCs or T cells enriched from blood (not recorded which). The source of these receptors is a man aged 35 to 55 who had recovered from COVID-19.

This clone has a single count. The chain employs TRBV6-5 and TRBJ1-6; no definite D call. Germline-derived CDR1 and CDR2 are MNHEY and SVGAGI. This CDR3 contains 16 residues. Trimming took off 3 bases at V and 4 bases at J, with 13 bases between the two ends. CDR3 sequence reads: CASSYFTGYYNSPLHF. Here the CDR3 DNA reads TGTGCCAGCAGTTATTTTACGGGATATTATAATTCACCCCTCCACTTT.

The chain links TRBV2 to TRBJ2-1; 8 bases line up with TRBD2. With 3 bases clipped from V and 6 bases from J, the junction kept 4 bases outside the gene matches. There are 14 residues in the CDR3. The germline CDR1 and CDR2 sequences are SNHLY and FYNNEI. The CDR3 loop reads CASSEAGGLNEQFF. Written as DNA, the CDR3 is TGTGCCAGCAGTGAGGCGGGGGGCCTCAATGAGCAGTTCTTC.

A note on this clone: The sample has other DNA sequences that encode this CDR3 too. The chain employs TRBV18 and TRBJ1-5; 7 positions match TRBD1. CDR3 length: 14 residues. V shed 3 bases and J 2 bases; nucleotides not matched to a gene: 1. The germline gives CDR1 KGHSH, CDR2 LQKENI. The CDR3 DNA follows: TGTGCCAGCTCACCTACAGGGGGCAATCAGCCCCAGCATTTT. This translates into CASSPTGGNQPQHF.

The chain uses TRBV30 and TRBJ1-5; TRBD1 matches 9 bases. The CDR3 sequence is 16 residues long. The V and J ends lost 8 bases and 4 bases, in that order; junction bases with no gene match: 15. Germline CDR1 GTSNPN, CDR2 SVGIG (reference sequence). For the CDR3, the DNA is TGTGCCGTGAACGTGTATGGACAGGGGATAAATCAGCCCCAGCATTTT. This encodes CAVNVYGQGINQPQHF.

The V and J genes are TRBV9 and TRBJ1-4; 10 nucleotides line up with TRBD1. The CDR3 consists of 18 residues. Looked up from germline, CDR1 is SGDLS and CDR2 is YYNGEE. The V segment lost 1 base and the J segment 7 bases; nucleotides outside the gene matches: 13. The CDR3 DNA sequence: TGTGCCAGCAGCGTATCGATTTCCCGGGACAGGGGAATTGAAAAACTGTTTTTT. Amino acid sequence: CASSVSISRDRGIEKLFF.

This chain's CDR3 is CASKEGGQGIFAGYNEQFF. CDR3 coding DNA: TGCGCCAGCAAGGAAGGGGGACAGGGTATATTCGCAGGCTACAATGAGCAGTTCTTC. This rearrangement joins TRBV10-2 to TRBJ2-1; 9 bases map to TRBD1. The CDR3 length is 19 residues. CDR1 and CDR2 from the germline V gene are WSHSY and SAAADI. Unmatched junction bases numbered 19, after V lost 7 bases and J lost 3 bases.

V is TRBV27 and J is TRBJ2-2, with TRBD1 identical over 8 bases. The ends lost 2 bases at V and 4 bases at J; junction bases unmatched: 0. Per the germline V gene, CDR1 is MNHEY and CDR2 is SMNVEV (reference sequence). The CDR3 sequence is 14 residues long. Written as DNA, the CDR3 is TGTGCCAGCAGTTTAACAGGGGGCACCGGGGAGCTGTTTTTT. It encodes CASSLTGGTGELFF.

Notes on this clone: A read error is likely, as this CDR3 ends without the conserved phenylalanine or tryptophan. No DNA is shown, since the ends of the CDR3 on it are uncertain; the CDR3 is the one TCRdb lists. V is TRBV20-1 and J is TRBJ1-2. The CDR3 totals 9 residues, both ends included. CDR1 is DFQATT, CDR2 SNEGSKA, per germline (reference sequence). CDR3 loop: CSAGTGGSL.

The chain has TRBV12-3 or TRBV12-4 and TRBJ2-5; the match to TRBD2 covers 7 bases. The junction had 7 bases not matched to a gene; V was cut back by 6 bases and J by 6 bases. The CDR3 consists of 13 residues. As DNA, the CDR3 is TGTGCCAGCAGGACTAGCAAGATGAAGACCCAGTACTTC. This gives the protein CASRTSKMKTQYF.

The CDR3 protein is CASSVVAGGLGETQYF. DNA of the CDR3: TGTGCCAGCAGCGTAGTCGCGGGGGGGCTGGGGGAGACCCAGTACTTC. The gene calls are TRBV9 and TRBJ2-5; 9 bases are shared with TRBD2. The CDR3 has 16 amino acids. V was clipped by 0 bases and J by 5 bases; unmatched bases: 8. Looked up from germline, CDR1 is SGDLS and CDR2 is YYNGEE.

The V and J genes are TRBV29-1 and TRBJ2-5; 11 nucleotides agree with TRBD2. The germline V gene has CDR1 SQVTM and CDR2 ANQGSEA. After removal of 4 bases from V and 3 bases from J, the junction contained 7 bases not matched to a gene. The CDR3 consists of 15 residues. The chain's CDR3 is CSVGGLTSGKETQYF. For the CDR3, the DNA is TGCAGCGTTGGTGGGCTGACTAGCGGGAAAGAGACCCAGTACTTC.

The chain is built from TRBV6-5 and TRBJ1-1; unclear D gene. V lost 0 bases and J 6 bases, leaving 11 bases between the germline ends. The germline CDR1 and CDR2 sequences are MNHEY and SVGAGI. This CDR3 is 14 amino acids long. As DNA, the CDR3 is TGTGCCAGCAGTTACTCGAGGGCCAGCCCTGAAGCTTTCTTT. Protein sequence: CASSYSRASPEAFF.

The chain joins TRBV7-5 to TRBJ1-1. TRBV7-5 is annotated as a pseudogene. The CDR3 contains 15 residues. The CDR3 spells CVRSTRGTRNTEAFF. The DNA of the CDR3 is TGTGTCAGAAGCACTCGGGGGACCCGGAACACTGAAGCTTTCTTT.

The CDR3 here is CASSPGTGVGNEQFF. For the CDR3, the DNA is TGTGCCAGCTCACCCGGGACAGGGGTGGGTAATGAGCAGTTCTTC. V is TRBV18 and J is TRBJ2-1; 10 nucleotides match TRBD1. V lost 3 bases to trimming and J lost 7 bases; unmatched junction nucleotides: 6. There are 15 residues in the CDR3. The germline CDR1 and CDR2 sequences are KGHSH and LQKENI.

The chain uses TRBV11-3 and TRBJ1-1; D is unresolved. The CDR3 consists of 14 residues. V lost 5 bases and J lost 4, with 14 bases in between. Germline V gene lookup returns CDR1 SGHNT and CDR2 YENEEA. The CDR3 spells CASSADGRSTEAFF. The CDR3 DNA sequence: TGTGCCAGCAGCGCAGACGGGAGGAGCACTGAAGCTTTCTTT.

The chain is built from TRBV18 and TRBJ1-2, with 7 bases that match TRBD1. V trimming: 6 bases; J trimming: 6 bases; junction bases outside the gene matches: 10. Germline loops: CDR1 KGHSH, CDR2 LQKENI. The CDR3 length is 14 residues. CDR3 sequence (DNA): TGTGCCAGCTCGAGGGCAGGGGGTGGCGATGGCTACACCTTC. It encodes CASSRAGGGDGYTF.

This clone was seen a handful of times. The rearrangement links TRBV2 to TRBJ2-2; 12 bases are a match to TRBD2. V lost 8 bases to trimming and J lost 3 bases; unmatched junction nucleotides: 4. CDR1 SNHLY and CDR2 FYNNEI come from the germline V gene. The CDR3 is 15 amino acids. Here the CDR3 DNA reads TGTGCCAGCTCCGGGACTAGCGGGCACACCGGGGAGCTGTTTTTT. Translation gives CASSGTSGHTGELFF.

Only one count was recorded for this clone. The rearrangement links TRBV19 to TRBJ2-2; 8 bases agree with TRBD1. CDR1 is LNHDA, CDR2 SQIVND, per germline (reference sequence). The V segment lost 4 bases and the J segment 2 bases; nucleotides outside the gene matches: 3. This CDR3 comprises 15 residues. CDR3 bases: TGTGCCAGTAGTACGGACAGGGCCAACACCGGGGAGCTGTTTTTT. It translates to CASSTDRANTGELFF.

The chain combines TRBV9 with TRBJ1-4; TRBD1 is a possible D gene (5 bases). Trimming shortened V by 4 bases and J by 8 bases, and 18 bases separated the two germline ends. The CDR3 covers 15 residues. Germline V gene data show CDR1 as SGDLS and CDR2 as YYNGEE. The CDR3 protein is CASSPWPREGEKLFF. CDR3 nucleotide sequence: TGTGCCAGCAGCCCCTGGCCCAGGGAGGGGGAAAAACTGTTTTTT. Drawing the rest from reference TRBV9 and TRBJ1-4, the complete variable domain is DSGVTQTPKHLITATGQRVTLRCSPRSGDLSVYWYQQSLDQGLQFLIQYYNGEERAKGNILERFSAQQFPDLHSELNLSSLELGDSALYFCASSPWPREGEKLFFGSGTQLSVL.

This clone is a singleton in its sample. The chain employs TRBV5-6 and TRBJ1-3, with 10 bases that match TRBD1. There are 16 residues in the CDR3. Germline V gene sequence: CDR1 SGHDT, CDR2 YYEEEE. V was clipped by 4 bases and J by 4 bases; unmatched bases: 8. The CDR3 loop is CASSTRQGAGGNTIYF. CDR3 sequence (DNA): TGTGCCAGCAGCACAAGACAGGGGGCGGGAGGAAACACCATATATTTT.

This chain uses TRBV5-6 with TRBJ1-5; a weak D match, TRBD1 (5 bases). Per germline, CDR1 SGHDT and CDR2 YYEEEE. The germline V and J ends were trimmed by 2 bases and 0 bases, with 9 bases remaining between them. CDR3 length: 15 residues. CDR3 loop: CASSLRGPSNQPQHF. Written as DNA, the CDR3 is TGTGCCAGCAGCTTAAGGGGCCCTAGCAATCAGCCCCAGCATTTT. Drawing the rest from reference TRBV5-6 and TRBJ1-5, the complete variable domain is DAGVTQSPTHLIKTRGQQVTLRCSPKSGHDTVSWYQQALGQGPQFIFQYYEEEERQRGNFPDRFSGHQFPNYSSELNVNALLLGDSALYLCASSLRGPSNQPQHFGDGTRLSIL.

CDR3: CASSVSPRFGGGTEAFF. The CDR3 DNA reads TGTGCCAGCAGTGTTAGTCCACGATTCGGCGGGGGGACTGAAGCTTTCTTT. The V and J genes are TRBV2 and TRBJ1-1; TRBD1 might be the D (5 bases). Trimming took off 4 bases at V and 5 bases at J, with 23 bases between the two ends. The V gene's germline CDR1 is SNHLY and CDR2 FYNNEI. There are 17 residues in the CDR3. Combining the CDR3 with reference TRBV2 and TRBJ1-1 gives the whole variable domain EPEVTQTPSHQVTQMGQEVILRCVPISNHLYFYWYRQILGQKVEFLVSFYNNEISEKSEIFDDQFSVERPDGSNFTLKIRSTKLEDSAMYFCASSVSPRFGGGTEAFFGQGTRLTVV.

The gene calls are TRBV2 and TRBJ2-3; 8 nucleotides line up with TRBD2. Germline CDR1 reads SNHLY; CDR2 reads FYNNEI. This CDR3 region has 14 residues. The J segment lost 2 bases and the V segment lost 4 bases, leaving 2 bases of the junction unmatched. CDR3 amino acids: CASSVAGLTDTQYF. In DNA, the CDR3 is TGTGCCAGCAGTGTAGCGGGGCTCACAGATACGCAGTATTTT.

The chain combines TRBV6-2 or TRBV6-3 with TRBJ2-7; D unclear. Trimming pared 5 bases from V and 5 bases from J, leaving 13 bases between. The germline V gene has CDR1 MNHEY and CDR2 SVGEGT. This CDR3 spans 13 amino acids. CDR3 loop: CASSAGPSNEQYV. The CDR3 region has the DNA TGTGCCAGCAGTGCAGGTCCCAGCAACGAGCAGTACGTC.

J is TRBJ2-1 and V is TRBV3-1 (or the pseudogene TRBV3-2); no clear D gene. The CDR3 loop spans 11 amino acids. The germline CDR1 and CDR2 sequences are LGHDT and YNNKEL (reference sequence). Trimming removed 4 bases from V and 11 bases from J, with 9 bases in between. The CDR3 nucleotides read TGTGCCAGCAGCCTTCGAGAGAAGCAGTTCTTC. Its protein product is CASSLREKQFF.

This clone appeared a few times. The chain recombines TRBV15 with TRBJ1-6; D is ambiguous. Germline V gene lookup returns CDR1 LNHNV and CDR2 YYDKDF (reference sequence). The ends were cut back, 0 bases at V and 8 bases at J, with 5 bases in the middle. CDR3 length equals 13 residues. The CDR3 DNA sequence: TGTGCCACCAGCAGAGAAGAGGATTCACCCCTCCACTTT. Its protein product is CATSREEDSPLHF.

The CDR3 sequence is CATSGELGTDTQYF. The DNA of the CDR3 is TGTGCCACCAGTGGGGAGTTAGGCACAGATACGCAGTATTTT. The V call is TRBV24-1, the J call TRBJ2-3, with D possibly matching TRBD2 (5 bases). Germline CDR1 is KGHDR and CDR2 is SFDVKD. Deletions cut 5 bases from V and 1 base from J, with 9 bases between. CDR3 length equals 14 residues.

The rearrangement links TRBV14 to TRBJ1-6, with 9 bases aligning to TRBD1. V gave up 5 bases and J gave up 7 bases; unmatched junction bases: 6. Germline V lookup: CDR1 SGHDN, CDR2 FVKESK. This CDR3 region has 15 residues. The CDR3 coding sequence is TGTGCCAGCAGCGCCACAGGGGGCGGAAATTCACCCCTCCACTTT. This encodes CASSATGGGNSPLHF.

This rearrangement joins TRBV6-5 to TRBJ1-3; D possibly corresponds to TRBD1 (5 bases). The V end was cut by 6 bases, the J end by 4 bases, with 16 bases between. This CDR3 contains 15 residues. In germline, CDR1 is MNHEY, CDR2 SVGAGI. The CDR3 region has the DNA TGTGCCAGCAGCCGAGTTCTAGGGGCCGGAAACACCATATATTTT. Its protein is CASSRVLGAGNTIYF.

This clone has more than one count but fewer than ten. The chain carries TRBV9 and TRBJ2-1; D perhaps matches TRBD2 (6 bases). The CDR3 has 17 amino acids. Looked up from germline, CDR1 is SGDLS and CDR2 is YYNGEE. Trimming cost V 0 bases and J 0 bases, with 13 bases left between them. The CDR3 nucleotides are TGTGCCAGCAGCGTAGTTTCTGCGGGGAGCTCCTACAATGAGCAGTTCTTC. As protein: CASSVVSAGSSYNEQFF.